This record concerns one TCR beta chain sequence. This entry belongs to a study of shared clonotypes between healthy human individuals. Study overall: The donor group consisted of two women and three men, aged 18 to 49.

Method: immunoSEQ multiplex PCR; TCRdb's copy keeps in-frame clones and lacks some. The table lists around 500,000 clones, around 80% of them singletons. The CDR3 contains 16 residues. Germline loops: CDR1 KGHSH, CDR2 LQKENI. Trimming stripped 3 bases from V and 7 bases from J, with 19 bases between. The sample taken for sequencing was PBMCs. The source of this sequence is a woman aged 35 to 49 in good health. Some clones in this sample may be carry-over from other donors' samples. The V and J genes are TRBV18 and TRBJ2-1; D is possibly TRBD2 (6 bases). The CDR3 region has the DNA TGTGCCAGCTCACCTCGTCGGGACTCGCTTTCGAATGAGCAGTTCTTC. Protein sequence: CASSPRRDSLSNEQFF.